The 8 T cell receptor beta chains in this list originate from one sample, sequenced in a study of blood T cells in healthy people across ages. Primed by a sample-barcoded 5' primer and a J-beta primer mix, a second PCR proceeded for about 6 to 12 cycles. Each CDR3 protein gets one entry after TCRdb re-called the 5' RACE reads with MiXCR. The data show approximately 900,000 distinct CDR3 sequences, roughly 48% seen once. Sequencing used blood. These receptors came from a man aged 25-45 years in good health.

This chain links TRBV6-6 with TRBJ2-1; a possible D gene is TRBD1 (6 bases). The CDR3 consists of 16 residues. Deletions cut 6 bases from V and 4 bases from J, with 19 bases between. The germline CDR1 and CDR2 sequences are MNHNY and SVGAGI (reference sequence). The CDR3 coding sequence is TGTGCCAGCAGCCATTACAGGGTGACTGCTTACAATGAGCAGTTCTTC. Its protein is CASSHYRVTAYNEQFF.

The table lists this clonotype with a few counts. The chain combines TRBV28 with TRBJ2-7; a weak D match, TRBD1 (5 bases). Germline CDR1 MDHEN, CDR2 SYDVKM. The V gene lost 2 bases and the J gene lost 6 bases, with 11 bases spanning the gap. The length of the CDR3 is 13 residues. CDR3 in amino acids: CASSLPGSAEQYF. DNA of the CDR3: TGTGCCAGCAGTTTACCAGGGTCCGCCGAGCAGTACTTC.

This clonotype was counted a few times. The J gene is TRBJ2-3, the V gene TRBV13, with 8 nucleotides matching TRBD2. Unmatched junction bases numbered 2, after V lost 5 bases and J lost 4 bases. In germline, CDR1 is PRHDT, CDR2 FYEKMQ (reference sequence). The CDR3 has 13 residues. CDR3 region: CASSRTSPDTQYF. For the CDR3, the DNA is TGTGCCAGCAGCCGGACTAGCCCAGATACGCAGTATTTT.

This clonotype turned up a few times. The genes are TRBV6-5 and TRBJ2-3; 10 nucleotides line up with TRBD1. Losses at the gene ends were 4 bases for V and 2 bases for J; bases not matched to a gene: 6. Germline CDR1 MNHEY, CDR2 SVGAGI. The CDR3 consists of 16 residues. The CDR3 sequence is CASSSTGTGVTDTQYF. CDR3 bases: TGTGCCAGCAGTTCGACCGGGACAGGGGTCACAGATACGCAGTATTTT.

In its sample, this clonotype was seen many times. A junction end diverges from the germline sequence, so it may reflect a read error. The CDR3 nucleotides are TGTGCCAGCAGCCAAGATTCGGGCCCCTACGAGCAGTACTTC. Encoded protein: CASSQDSGPYEQYF. V usage is TRBV4-3 and J usage is TRBJ2-7; no clear D gene. The length of the CDR3 is 14 residues. CDR1 is LGHNA, CDR2 YSLEER, per germline.

The sample holds a few counts of this clonotype. The V and J genes are TRBV7-2 and TRBJ1-6; possible D gene TRBD1, 5 bases. Germline V CDR1 and CDR2: SGHTA, FQGNSA. This CDR3 is built from 13 residues. The V gene lost 11 bases and the J gene lost 6 bases, with 14 bases spanning the gap. CDR3 sequence (DNA): TGTGCCTGTACTGGGGGACTTAATTCACCCCTCCACTTT. Its translation: CACTGGLNSPLHF.

The chain combines TRBV30 with TRBJ2-5; unclear D gene. TRBJ2-7 matches the DNA end more closely, so the J call is doubtful. This CDR3 has 12 residues. CDR1 and CDR2 from the germline V gene are GTSNPN and SVGIG (reference sequence). The CDR3 DNA sequence: TGTGCCTGGAGCGTTCGACGCGACGAGCAGTACTTC. Its translation is CAWSVRRDEQYF.

This rearrangement joins TRBV29-1 to TRBJ2-7; 13 bases fit TRBD2. CDR3 length: 14 residues. V trimming: 5 bases; J trimming: 3 bases; junction bases outside the gene matches: 4. Germline loops: CDR1 SQVTM, CDR2 ANQGSEA. CDR3 sequence reads: CSVLGLAGVYEQYF. DNA of the CDR3: TGCAGCGTTCTCGGACTAGCGGGGGTCTACGAGCAGTACTTC.